This TCR beta chain is from a study of T-cell memory formation after mild COVID-19. TCR alpha and TCR beta cDNA libraries carrying sample barcodes and UMIs came from 5'RACE with constant-segment primers. From the 5' RACE reads, TCRdb called clonotypes with MiXCR, one entry per CDR3 protein. The sample lists about half a million distinct CDR3 sequences, around a sixth seen once, with 12% in the top ten. Study-level findings and limits: Certain responding clones were present in pre-infection memory, suggesting participation of cross-reactive memory. Chiefly within CM and EM were the contracting CD4+ clones; CD8+ ones were within EMRA. There was no confirmation that second-wave clones peaking on day 37 were SARS-CoV-2 specific.

Looked up from germline, CDR1 is MNHEY and CDR2 is SVGEGT. V lost 5 bases and J lost 5; bases outside the gene matches: 19. The CDR3 has 20 residues. This clonotype was observed a few times. As yet, its antigen is unknown. The chain recombines TRBV6-2 or TRBV6-3 with TRBJ2-3; 13 positions agree with TRBD2. The sample consisted of PBMCs or a T cell subset sorted from them (not recorded which). This receptor was taken from an adult woman who had mild COVID-19 (a few samples of this study predate the infection). Cell type and time point are not known. CDR3 nucleotide sequence: TGTGCCAGCAGTCATCCGACCGGGACTAGCGGGATTGGGGCTGGAGATACGCAGTATTTT. Encoded protein: CASSHPTGTSGIGAGDTQYF.